Below, 24 T cell receptor beta chains from the same sample are listed, as sequenced in a study of T cells after yellow fever vaccination. TCRdb processed the 5' RACE reads anew with MiXCR; each CDR3 protein has one entry. The table lists approximately 550,000 distinct CDR3 sequences, around an eighth of them singletons. Specimen: PBMCs, collected on the day of the yellow fever booster vaccination. The receptors originated from a young man who received the YFV17D yellow fever vaccine.

This rearrangement joins TRBV29-1 to TRBJ2-5; TRBD2 aligns across 10 bases. V lost 6 bases to trimming and J lost 4 bases; unmatched junction nucleotides: 5. Germline V CDR1 and CDR2: SQVTM, ANQGSEA. The CDR3 sequence is 13 residues long. CDR3 bases: TGCAGCGTCGTGATAGCGGGAGGAGAGACCCAGTACTTC. It specifies CSVVIAGGETQYF. Variable domain in full (rest from reference TRBV29-1 and TRBJ2-5): SAVISQKPSRDICQRGTSLTIQCQVDSQVTMMFWYRQQPGQSLTLIATANQGSEATYESGFVIDKFPISRPNLTFSTLTVSNMSPEDSSIYLCSVVIAGGETQYFGPGTRLLVL.

This chain links TRBV9 with TRBJ2-1; TRBD1 is a possible D gene (6 bases). This CDR3 comprises 14 residues. The V end lost 3 bases, the J end lost 7 bases, and 14 bases lay between the germline ends. From germline, CDR1 is SGDLS and CDR2 YYNGEE. CDR3 DNA: TGTGCCAGCAGCGGGGGGCAGCACAGGAATGAGCAGTTCTTC. Amino acid sequence: CASSGGQHRNEQFF.

The CDR3 sequence: CSARGGPQTYPYEQYF. The CDR3 DNA sequence: TGCAGTGCTAGAGGGGGGCCGCAGACCTACCCCTACGAGCAGTACTTC. The rearrangement uses TRBV20-1 and TRBJ2-7; D might be TRBD1 (6 bases). The CDR3 covers 16 residues. Trimming shortened V by 1 base and J by 2 bases, and 18 bases separated the two germline ends. Per germline, CDR1 DFQATT and CDR2 SNEGSKA (reference sequence).

In its sample, this clonotype was seen a few times. The J gene is TRBJ1-1, the V gene TRBV15; no clear D gene. CDR3 length: 15 amino acids. Germline CDR1 is LNHNV and CDR2 is YYDKDF (reference sequence). The germline V and J ends were trimmed by 2 bases and 4 bases, with 14 bases remaining between them. DNA for the CDR3: TGTGCCACCAGCAGAAAGCATAGCGCGGGCACTGAAGCTTTCTTT. This translates into CATSRKHSAGTEAFF.

The CDR3 region is CASSLPQGRGQYF. CDR3 bases: TGTGCCAGCAGTTTACCCCAGGGGAGGGGGCAGTACTTC. The J gene is TRBJ2-7, the V gene TRBV28; D perhaps matches TRBD2 (7 bases). The CDR3 runs 13 residues. Germline V lookup: CDR1 MDHEN, CDR2 SYDVKM. The germline V and J ends were trimmed by 2 bases and 9 bases, with 14 bases remaining between them.

J is TRBJ2-1 and V is TRBV7-8, with 7 positions matching TRBD1. The CDR3 spans 12 residues. V shed 5 bases and J 7 bases; nucleotides not matched to a gene: 2. Per the germline V gene, CDR1 is SGHVS and CDR2 is FQNEAQ. The CDR3: CASSIRGNEQFF. The DNA for the CDR3 is TGTGCCAGCAGCATCAGGGGGAATGAGCAGTTCTTC.

The V and J genes are TRBV4-3 and TRBJ2-7; 11 nucleotides line up with TRBD2. Germline CDR1 reads LGHNA; CDR2 reads YSLEER. The CDR3 has 16 residues. The ends lost 1 base at V and 2 bases at J; junction bases unmatched: 4. For the CDR3, the DNA is TGCGCCAGCAGCCAAGTCGGGACTAGCGGTCCCTACGAGCAGTACTTC. Protein: CASSQVGTSGPYEQYF.

The CDR3 region is CASSYPSDEQFF. The DNA of the CDR3 is TGTGCCAGCAGTTATCCCTCCGATGAGCAGTTCTTC. This chain joins TRBV28 and TRBJ2-1; no definite D call. V gave up 4 bases and J gave up 8 bases, with 9 bases separating them. Per germline, CDR1 MDHEN and CDR2 SYDVKM. CDR3 length equals 12 residues.

In its sample, this clonotype was seen a few times. V and J are TRBV10-3 and TRBJ1-4, with D unclear. Germline assignment: CDR1 ENHRY and CDR2 SYGVKD. There are 12 residues in the CDR3. Trimming left V 6 bases short and J 5 bases short, with 7 bases between. CDR3 in amino acids: CAISDSNEKLFF. DNA for the CDR3: TGTGCCATCAGCGACTCCAATGAAAAACTGTTTTTT.

The chain recombines TRBV10-1 with TRBJ2-7; D remains ambiguous. Germline CDR1 WNHNN, CDR2 SYGVQD (reference sequence). V dropped 2 bases and J dropped 2 bases, with 10 bases sitting between them. The CDR3 sequence is 14 residues long. The CDR3: CASSEGGLTYEQYF. The CDR3 region has the DNA TGCGCCAGCAGTGAGGGCGGCCTAACCTACGAGCAGTACTTC.

This clonotype was detected only a few times. The CDR3 loop is CASSESLGGGTDTQYF. CDR3 sequence (DNA): TGTGCCAGCAGTGAATCGCTTGGAGGGGGCACAGATACGCAGTATTTT. V and J are TRBV25-1 and TRBJ2-3, with D possibly being TRBD2 (6 bases). Trimming took 1 base from V and 1 from J, leaving 12 bases between them. The germline V gene encodes CDR1 MGHDK and CDR2 SYGVNS. CDR3 length: 16 amino acids.

This clonotype was observed a handful of times. The chain uses TRBV9 and TRBJ2-1; the match to TRBD2 covers 9 bases. There are 16 residues in the CDR3. Per the germline V gene, CDR1 is SGDLS and CDR2 is YYNGEE. V shed 4 bases, J shed 5 bases, and the junction held 10 bases outside the gene matches. CDR3 in DNA: TGTGCCAGCAGCTTCACCCCTCGGACTAGCGACAATGAGCAGTTCTTC. Protein sequence: CASSFTPRTSDNEQFF.

This sequence joins TRBV10-3 and TRBJ2-4; D ambiguous. Germline CDR1 is ENHRY and CDR2 is SYGVKD. Deletions cut 0 bases from V and 5 bases from J, with 2 bases between. This CDR3 comprises 12 residues. The CDR3 DNA sequence: TGTGCCATCAGTGAGTCCCAAAACATTCAGTACTTC. It encodes CAISESQNIQYF.

As regards this clonotype: A much larger clone is a single base away; this may be a read error. V usage is TRBV12-3 or TRBV12-4 and J usage is TRBJ2-1; a possible D gene is TRBD2 (6 bases). Deletions cut 1 base from V and 5 bases from J, with 9 bases between. The CDR3 consists of 14 residues. CDR3 in amino acids: CASSLGGKDNEQFF. The CDR3 DNA follows: TGTGCCAGCAGTTTAGGCGGGAAAGACAATGAGCAGTTCTTC.

This rearrangement joins TRBV24-1 to TRBJ2-1; D gene ambiguous. Trimming cost V 4 bases and J 6 bases, with 12 bases left between them. This CDR3 is built from 14 residues. Germline lookup yields CDR1 KGHDR and CDR2 SFDVKD. The CDR3 nucleotides read TGTGCCACCAGTGAGTCGGGCCCTATCAATGAGCAGTTCTTC. This encodes CATSESGPINEQFF.

In its sample, this clonotype was seen many times. V gene TRBV20-1 combines with J gene TRBJ2-3; no definite D call. The length of the CDR3 is 12 residues. Germline CDR1 is DFQATT and CDR2 is SNEGSKA (reference sequence). V was clipped by 4 bases and J by 3 bases, with 8 bases between them. CDR3 sequence reads: CSANRRTDTQYF. Here the CDR3 DNA reads TGCAGTGCTAACCGACGGACAGATACGCAGTATTTT.

The chain employs TRBV21-1 and TRBJ2-7; the table's D call TRBD2 went unverified against the DNA. TRBV21-1 is given as a pseudogene. The CDR3 has 17 amino acids. As DNA, the CDR3 is TGTGCCAGCAGCTCCAATAAAGGGCGGGAGGGCCTCGGCGAGCAGTACTTC. Protein product: CASSSNKGREGLGEQYF.

The CDR3 DNA sequence: TGTGCCAGCAGCCGGACGGTTGAGCAGTTCTTC. Protein sequence: CASSRTVEQFF. The rearrangement joins TRBV7-9 to TRBJ2-1; D ambiguous. V was trimmed by 5 bases and J by 9 bases, leaving 8 bases between them. The CDR3 length is 11 residues. The germline V gene has CDR1 SEHNR and CDR2 FQNEAQ (reference sequence).

This clonotype was seen ten or more times. V usage is TRBV5-1 and J usage is TRBJ2-2; D remains ambiguous. There are 16 residues in the CDR3. Between the trimmed V and J ends, which lost 0 bases and 3 bases, there was a span of 12 bases. Germline-derived CDR1 and CDR2 are SGHRS and YFSETQ. CDR3 nucleotides: TGCGCCAGCAGCTTGGTTGTCCAGGCAGACACCGGGGAGCTGTTTTTT. This translates into CASSLVVQADTGELFF.

The CDR3 is CSVAHLAGGNEQFF. The CDR3 DNA is TGCAGCGTTGCTCACCTAGCGGGAGGTAATGAGCAGTTCTTC. The chain links TRBV29-1 to TRBJ2-1; 11 positions agree with TRBD2. The germline CDR1 and CDR2 sequences are SQVTM and ANQGSEA. J was trimmed by 7 bases and V by 4 bases; bases with no gene match: 6. This CDR3 has 14 amino acids.

This clonotype was counted between two and nine times. The V gene is TRBV7-2, the J gene TRBJ2-7; D perhaps matches TRBD2 (5 bases). V gave up 7 bases and J gave up 0 bases, with 13 bases separating them. The CDR3 spans 14 residues. CDR1 is SGHTA, CDR2 FQGNSA, per germline. CDR3: CASKPPGSSYEQYF. For the CDR3, the DNA is TGTGCCAGCAAACCTCCGGGGAGCTCCTACGAGCAGTACTTC.

This clonotype was seen more than once but under ten times. The chain links TRBV5-1 to TRBJ2-5; 10 bases agree with TRBD1. CDR1 is SGHRS and CDR2 is YFSETQ in the germline V gene. The CDR3 loop spans 15 amino acids. The junction had 10 bases not matched to a gene; V was cut back by 7 bases and J by 4 bases. The DNA for the CDR3 is TGCGCCAGCGTCTTAACAGGGACAGGGGCAGAGACCCAGTACTTC. Translated, it gives CASVLTGTGAETQYF.

This chain uses TRBV29-1 with TRBJ2-7, with D maybe TRBD1 (6 bases). The germline gives CDR1 SQVTM, CDR2 ANQGSEA. The CDR3 spans 12 residues. The V and J ends lost 7 bases and 4 bases respectively, with 14 bases between them. The CDR3 loop reads CSAQTGPYEQYF. The DNA for the CDR3 is TGCAGCGCACAAACAGGGCCTTACGAGCAGTACTTC.

The chain recombines TRBV12-5 with TRBJ2-3, with no clear D. V was shortened by 3 bases and J by 6 bases, with 13 bases between the two germline ends. Germline values: CDR1 LGHNT, CDR2 FRNRAP. There are 14 residues in the CDR3. The CDR3 DNA follows: TGTGCTAGTGGTTTTGACCACGACGCGGATACGCAGTATTTT. Translated, it gives CASGFDHDADTQYF.